This T cell receptor beta chain was recovered during a study of T cells in Graves' hyperthyroidism and ophthalmopathy. The source of the PBMCs was over 8.5 ml of fresh peripheral blood. Researchers amplified the TCR beta CDR3 regions from RNA transcripts. HTBI primers drove first-round RT-PCR of the TCR CDR3. TCRdb called the multiplex PCR reads again in MiXCR, with one record for every CDR3 protein. In the table there are around 520,000 distinct CDR3 sequences, around 13% of which are singletons. The CDR3 sequence is 13 residues long. Germline V CDR1 and CDR2: KGHSH, LQKENI. Trimming took off 2 bases at V and 9 bases at J, with 11 bases between the two ends. This clonotype showed up many times.

This clonotype was obtained from a woman between 40 and 55 years old with Graves' hyperthyroidism. Sequencing input: blood. The rearrangement links TRBV18 to TRBJ2-1, with D perhaps matching TRBD1 (5 bases). The DNA of the CDR3 is TGTGCCAGCTCACCAGAGCCAGGGCTTGAGCAGTTCTTC. It encodes CASSPEPGLEQFF.